This TCR beta chain emerged from a study of Graves' ophthalmopathy and Graves' hyperthyroidism. Regarding the study as a whole: In blood appeared most of the expanded thyroid clonotypes whose frequency exceeded 0.001. Predictions made by the model for ophthalmopathy progression reached approximately 71% sensitivity and around 73% specificity. Using a 13-signature model, the authors split ophthalmopathy from stable hyperthyroidism, with under 90% sensitivity and 75% to 82% specificity.

Amplified material comprised TCR beta CDR3 regions derived from RNA transcripts. The library came from an HTBI-primed first-round RT-PCR and a second-round multiplex PCR. Each CDR3 protein is one row after TCRdb ran MiXCR on the multiplex PCR reads. The table includes around 660,000 distinct CDR3 sequences, about two fifths detected once. As for this clonotype: The antigen remains unidentified.

The CDR3 loop spans 13 amino acids. Per the germline V gene, CDR1 is MNHEY and CDR2 is SMNVEV (reference sequence). The V end lost 10 bases, the J end lost 4 bases, and 16 bases lay between the germline ends. The V gene is TRBV27, the J gene TRBJ1-1; D gene unclear. This clonotype originated in an adult man with Graves' ophthalmopathy. Sequencing was done on a sample of peripheral blood. The CDR3 loop reads CATRQVGGTEAFF. DNA for the CDR3: TGTGCCACCCGACAAGTAGGCGGCACTGAAGCTTTCTTT.